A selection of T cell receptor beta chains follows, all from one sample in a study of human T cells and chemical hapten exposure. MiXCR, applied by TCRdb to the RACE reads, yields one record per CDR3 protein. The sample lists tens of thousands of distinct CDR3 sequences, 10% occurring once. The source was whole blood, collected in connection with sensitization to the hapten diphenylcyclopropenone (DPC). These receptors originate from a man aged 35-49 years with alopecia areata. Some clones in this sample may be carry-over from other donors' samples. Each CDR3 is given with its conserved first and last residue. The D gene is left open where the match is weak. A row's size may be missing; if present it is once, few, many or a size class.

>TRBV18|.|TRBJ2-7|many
CASSRTGTNAARSYEQYF
TGTGCCAGCTCACGAACCGGGACAAACGCGGCCCGTTCCTACGAGCAGTACTTC
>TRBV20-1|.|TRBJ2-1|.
CSAAQGLYNEQFF
TGCAGTGCCGCCCAGGGACTTTACAATGAGCAGTTCTTC
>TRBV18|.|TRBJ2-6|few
CASSYRAGTGANVLTF
TGTGCCAGCTCGTACAGGGCAGGAACTGGGGCCAACGTCCTGACTTTC
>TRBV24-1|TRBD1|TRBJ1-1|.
CATSDTQGAKTEAFF
TGTGCCACCAGTGACACACAGGGGGCCAAGACTGAAGCTTTCTTT
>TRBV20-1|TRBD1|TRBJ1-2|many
CSARGWTGRYGYTF
TGCAGTGCTAGAGGCTGGACAGGAAGATATGGCTACACCTTC
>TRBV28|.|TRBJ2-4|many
CASSLAKNIQYF
TGTGCCAGCAGTTTAGCCAAAAACATTCAGTACTTC
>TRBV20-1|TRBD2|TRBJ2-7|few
CSARDRRVNSGSSYEQYF
TGCAGTGCTAGGGATCGACGGGTGAATAGCGGGAGCTCCTACGAGCAGTACTTC
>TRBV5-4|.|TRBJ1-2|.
CASSLDRYRGYTF
TGTGCCAGCAGCTTGGACAGGTACAGGGGCTACACCTTC
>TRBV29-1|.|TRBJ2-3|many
CSVDGARGIYTDTQYF
TGCAGCGTTGATGGGGCAAGAGGGATATACACAGATACGCAGTATTTT
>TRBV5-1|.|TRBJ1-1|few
CASSGIFAEAFF
TGCGCCAGCAGCGGGATCTTCGCTGAAGCTTTCTTT
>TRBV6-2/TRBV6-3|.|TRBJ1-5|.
CASSLWGRGGNQPQHF
TGTGCCAGCAGTCTCTGGGGGCGAGGAGGCAATCAGCCCCAGCATTTT
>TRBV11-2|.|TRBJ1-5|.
CASSLGPQGQPQHF
TGTGCCAGCAGCTTAGGGCCCCAGGGTCAGCCCCAGCATTTT
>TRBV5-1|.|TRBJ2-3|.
CASSLVEGGAQYF
TGCGCCAGCAGCTTGGTTGAAGGAGGGGCGCAGTATTTT
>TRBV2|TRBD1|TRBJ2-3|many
CASPTGDSPGTDTQYF
TGTGCCAGCCCAACCGGGGACAGCCCCGGGACAGATACGCAGTATTTT
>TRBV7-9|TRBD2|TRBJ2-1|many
CASSPGALAGEYNEQFF
TGTGCCAGCAGCCCCGGGGCCTTAGCGGGAGAATACAATGAGCAGTTCTTC
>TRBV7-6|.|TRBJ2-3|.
CASSPRGSSTDTQYF
TGTGCCAGCAGCCCCCGGGGCTCTAGCACAGATACGCAGTATTTT
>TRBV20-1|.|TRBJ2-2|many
CSANARVGSGELFF
TGCAGTGCTAACGCGCGCGTCGGAAGCGGGGAGCTGTTTTTT
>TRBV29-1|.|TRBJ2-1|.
CSVPGLWDEQFF
TGCAGCGTTCCGGGACTCTGGGATGAGCAGTTCTTC
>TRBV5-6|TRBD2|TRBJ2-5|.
CASSFAGGQTQYF
TGTGCCAGCAGCTTTGCGGGAGGACAGACCCAGTACTTC
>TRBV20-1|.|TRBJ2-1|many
CSARPPRELTNEQFF
TGCAGTGCTAGACCCCCTCGGGAGCTCACCAATGAGCAGTTCTTC
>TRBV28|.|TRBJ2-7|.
CASSTGTKNYEQYF
TGTGCCAGCAGCACCGGGACAAAAAATTACGAGCAGTACTTC
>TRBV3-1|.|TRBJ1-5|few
CASSQGHSNQPQHF
TGTGCCAGCAGCCAAGGTCATAGCAATCAGCCCCAGCATTTT
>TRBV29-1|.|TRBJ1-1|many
CSVFYGQGTEAFF
TGCAGCGTTTTTTATGGTCAGGGCACTGAAGCTTTCTTT
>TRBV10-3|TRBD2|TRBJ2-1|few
CAISAGTSGSLLSYNEQFF
TGTGCCATCAGTGCCGGGACTAGCGGGAGTTTGTTGTCCTACAATGAGCAGTTCTTC
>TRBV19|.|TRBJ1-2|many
CASSTGRSYGYTF
TGTGCCAGTAGTACCGGACGATCCTATGGCTACACCTTC
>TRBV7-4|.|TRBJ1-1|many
CASSLGHPDRRTEAFF
TGTGCCAGCAGCTTAGGCCATCCAGACAGACGCACTGAAGCTTTCTTT
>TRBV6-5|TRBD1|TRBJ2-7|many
CASSWTGGIYEQYF
TGTGCCAGCAGTTGGACAGGGGGCATATACGAGCAGTACTTC
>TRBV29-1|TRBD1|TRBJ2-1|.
CSVETTTGTGPVF
TGCAGCGTTGAGACTACTACCGGGACAGGGCCCGTTTTC
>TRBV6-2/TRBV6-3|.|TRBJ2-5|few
CASSRGPRETQYF
TGTGCCAGCAGCCGCGGCCCGCGGGAGACCCAGTACTTC
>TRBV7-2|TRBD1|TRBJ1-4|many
CASSLPPRGTGVVTNEKLFF
TGTGCCAGCAGCTTGCCTCCGAGAGGGACAGGGGTGGTTACTAATGAAAAACTGTTTTTT
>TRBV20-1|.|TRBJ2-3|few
CSAPLTDTQYF
TGCAGTGCTCCCCTCACAGATACGCAGTATTTT
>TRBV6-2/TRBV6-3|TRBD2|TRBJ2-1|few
CASGREREQFF
TGTGCCAGCGGGAGGGAACGGGAGCAGTTCTTC
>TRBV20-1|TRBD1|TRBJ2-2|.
CSARRTGGRGTGELFF
TGCAGTGCTAGACGGACAGGGGGCAGGGGAACCGGGGAGCTGTTTTTT
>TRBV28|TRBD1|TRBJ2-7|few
CASSPGQDYEQYF
TGTGCCAGCAGTCCGGGACAGGACTACGAGCAGTACTTC
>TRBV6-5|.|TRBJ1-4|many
CASSRSTTNEKLFF
TGTGCCAGCAGCCGGAGCACAACTAATGAAAAACTGTTTTTT
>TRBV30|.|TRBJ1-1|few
CAWSLMNTEAFF
TGTGCCTGGAGCCTGATGAACACTGAAGCTTTCTTT
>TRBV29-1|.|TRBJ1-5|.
CSVKAQVDQPQHF
TGCAGCGTGAAGGCACAGGTTGATCAGCCCCAGCATTTT
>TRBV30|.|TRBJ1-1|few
CAWSVKGTMNTEAFF
TGTGCCTGGAGTGTTAAGGGGACAATGAACACTGAAGCTTTCTTT
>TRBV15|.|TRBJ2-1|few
CATSRVGGSSYNEQFF
TGTGCCACCAGCAGAGTAGGGGGGAGCTCCTACAATGAGCAGTTCTTC
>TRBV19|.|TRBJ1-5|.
CASSIVWVNQPQHF
TGTGCCAGTAGTATAGTGTGGGTCAATCAGCCCCAGCATTTT
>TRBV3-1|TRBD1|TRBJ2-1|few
CASSRDRITREQFF
TGTGCCAGCAGCCGGGACAGAATTACAAGAGAGCAGTTCTTC
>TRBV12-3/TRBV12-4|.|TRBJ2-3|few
CASSFVGDTQYF
TGTGCCAGCAGTTTTGTGGGAGATACGCAGTATTTT
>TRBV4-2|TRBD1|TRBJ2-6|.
CASSQTPSGQGASGANVLTF
TGTGCCAGCAGCCAAACTCCTTCCGGACAGGGGGCGTCTGGGGCCAACGTCCTGACTTTC
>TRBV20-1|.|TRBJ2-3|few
CSAPAATASTDTQYF
TGCAGTGCTCCTGCCGCGACGGCTAGCACAGATACGCAGTATTTT
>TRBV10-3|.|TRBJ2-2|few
CAVSTLLAFTGELFF
TGTGCCGTATCGACTCTCCTCGCCTTCACCGGGGAGCTGTTTTTT
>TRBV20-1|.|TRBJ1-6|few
CSASIGVDNSPLHF
TGCAGTGCTAGTATTGGGGTAGATAATTCACCCCTCCACTTT
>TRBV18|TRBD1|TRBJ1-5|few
CASSQETGKDQPQHF
TGTGCCAGCTCACAGGAGACAGGGAAGGATCAGCCCCAGCATTTT
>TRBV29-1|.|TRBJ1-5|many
CSVVADSNQPQHF
TGCAGCGTCGTCGCAGACAGCAATCAGCCCCAGCATTTT
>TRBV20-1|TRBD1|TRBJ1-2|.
CSARAEDRDKGYTF
TGCAGTGCTAGAGCCGAGGACAGGGATAAGGGCTACACCTTC
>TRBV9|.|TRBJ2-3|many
CASRGGGTDTQYF
TGTGCCAGCAGAGGCGGTGGCACAGATACGCAGTATTTT
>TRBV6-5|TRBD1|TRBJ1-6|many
CASSRKGTPQTGANSPLHF
TGTGCCAGCAGCCGAAAAGGAACCCCCCAGACAGGGGCCAATTCACCCCTCCACTTT
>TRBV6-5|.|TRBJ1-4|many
CASSNSGEKLFF
TGTGCCAGCAGCAACAGCGGGGAAAAACTGTTTTTT
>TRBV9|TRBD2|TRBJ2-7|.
CASSPGTSGGYEQYF
TGTGCCAGCAGCCCGGGGACTAGCGGGGGCTACGAGCAGTACTTC
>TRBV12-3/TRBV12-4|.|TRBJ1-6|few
CASSTGPPGWSNSPLHF
TGTGCCAGCAGCACCGGACCCCCGGGGTGGTCTAATTCACCCCTCCACTTT
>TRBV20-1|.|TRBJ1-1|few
CSASPGAMNTEAFF
TGCAGTGCTAGCCCAGGGGCGATGAACACTGAAGCTTTCTTT
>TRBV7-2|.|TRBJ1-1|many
CASSLPGGHTEAFF
TGTGCCAGCAGCTTGCCCGGAGGTCACACTGAAGCTTTCTTT
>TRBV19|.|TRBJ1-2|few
CASSFIRTDGYTF
TGTGCCAGTAGTTTTATCAGGACAGACGGCTACACCTTC
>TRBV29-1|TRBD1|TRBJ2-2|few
CSAGQGGPGELFF
TGCAGCGCCGGACAGGGGGGTCCCGGGGAGCTGTTTTTT